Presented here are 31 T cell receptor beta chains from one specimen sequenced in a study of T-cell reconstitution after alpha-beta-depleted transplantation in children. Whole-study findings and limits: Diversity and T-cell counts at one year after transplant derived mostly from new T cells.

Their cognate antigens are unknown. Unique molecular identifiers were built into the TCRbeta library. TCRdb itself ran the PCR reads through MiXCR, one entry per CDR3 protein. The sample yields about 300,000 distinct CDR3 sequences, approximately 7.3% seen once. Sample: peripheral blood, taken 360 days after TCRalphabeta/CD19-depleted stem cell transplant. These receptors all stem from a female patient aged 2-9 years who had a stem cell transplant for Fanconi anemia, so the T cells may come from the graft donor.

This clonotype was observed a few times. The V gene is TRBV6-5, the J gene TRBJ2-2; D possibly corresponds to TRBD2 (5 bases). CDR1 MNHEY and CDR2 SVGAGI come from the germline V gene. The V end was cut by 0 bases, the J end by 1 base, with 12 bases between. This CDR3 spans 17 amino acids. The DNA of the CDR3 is TGTGCCAGCAGTTACTCGAATGAGGGATTGAACACCGGGGAGCTGTTTTTT. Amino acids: CASSYSNEGLNTGELFF.

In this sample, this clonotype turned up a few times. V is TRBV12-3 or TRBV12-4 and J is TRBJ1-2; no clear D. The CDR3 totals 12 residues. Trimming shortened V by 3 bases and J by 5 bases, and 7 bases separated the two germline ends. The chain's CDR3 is CASSFTIYGYTF. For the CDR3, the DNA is TGTGCCAGCAGTTTCACCATATATGGCTACACCTTC.

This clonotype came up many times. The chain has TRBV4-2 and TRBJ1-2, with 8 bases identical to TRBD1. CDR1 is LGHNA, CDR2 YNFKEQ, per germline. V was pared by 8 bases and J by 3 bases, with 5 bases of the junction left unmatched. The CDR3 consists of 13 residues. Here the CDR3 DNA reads TGTGCCAGCGGGATGGACAGGGACTATGGCTACACCTTC. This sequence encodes CASGMDRDYGYTF.

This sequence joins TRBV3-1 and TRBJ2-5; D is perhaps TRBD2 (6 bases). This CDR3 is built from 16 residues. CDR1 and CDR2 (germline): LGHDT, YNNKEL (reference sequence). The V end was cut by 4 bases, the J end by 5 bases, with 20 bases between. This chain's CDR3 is CASSLGPNAREETQYF. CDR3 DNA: TGTGCCAGCAGCCTTGGGCCCAATGCACGGGAGGAGACCCAGTACTTC.

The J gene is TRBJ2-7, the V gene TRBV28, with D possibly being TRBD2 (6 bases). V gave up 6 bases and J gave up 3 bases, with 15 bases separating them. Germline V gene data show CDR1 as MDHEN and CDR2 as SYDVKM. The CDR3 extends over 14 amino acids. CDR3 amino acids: CASRGTGLIYEQYF. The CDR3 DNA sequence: TGTGCCAGCAGGGGGACGGGACTTATCTACGAGCAGTACTTC.

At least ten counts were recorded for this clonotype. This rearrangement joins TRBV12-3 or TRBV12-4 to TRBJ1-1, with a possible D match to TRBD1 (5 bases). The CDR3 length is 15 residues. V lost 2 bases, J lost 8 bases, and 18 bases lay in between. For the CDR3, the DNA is TGTGCCAGCAGTTTACGGGGTCAGGGTCACTCAGAAGCTTTCTTT. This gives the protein CASSLRGQGHSEAFF.

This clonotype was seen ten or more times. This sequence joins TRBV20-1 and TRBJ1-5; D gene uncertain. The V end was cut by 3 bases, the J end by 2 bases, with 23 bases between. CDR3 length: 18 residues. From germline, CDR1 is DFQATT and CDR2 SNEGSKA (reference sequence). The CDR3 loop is CSASEPGGGELGNQPQHF. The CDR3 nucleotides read TGCAGTGCTAGTGAACCGGGTGGCGGGGAGTTGGGCAATCAGCCCCAGCATTTT.

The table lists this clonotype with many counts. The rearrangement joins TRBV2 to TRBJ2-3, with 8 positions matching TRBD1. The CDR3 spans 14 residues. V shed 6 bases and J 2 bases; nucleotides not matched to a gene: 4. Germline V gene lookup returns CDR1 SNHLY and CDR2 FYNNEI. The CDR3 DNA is TGTGCCAGCAGGGACAGGGACTTCACAGATACGCAGTATTTT. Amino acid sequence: CASRDRDFTDTQYF.

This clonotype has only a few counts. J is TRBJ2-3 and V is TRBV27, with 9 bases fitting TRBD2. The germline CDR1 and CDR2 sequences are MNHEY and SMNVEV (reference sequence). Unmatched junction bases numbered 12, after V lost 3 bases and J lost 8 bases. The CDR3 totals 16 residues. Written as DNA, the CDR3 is TGTGCCAGCAGTTTGGCTAGCGGGGCACCTCAGGGTACGCAGTATTTT. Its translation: CASSLASGAPQGTQYF.

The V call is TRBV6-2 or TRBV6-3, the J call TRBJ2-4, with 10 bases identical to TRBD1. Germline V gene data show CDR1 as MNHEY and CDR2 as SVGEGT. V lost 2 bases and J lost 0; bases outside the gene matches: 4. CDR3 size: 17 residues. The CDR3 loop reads CASSYPGQGIAKNIQYF. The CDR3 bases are TGTGCCAGCAGTTACCCGGGACAGGGGATAGCCAAAAACATTCAGTACTTC.

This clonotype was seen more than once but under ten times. CDR3 nucleotides: TGTGCCAGCAGCGAAGCGGTTGGCCGCTCTGGGGCCAACGTCCTGACTTTC. It encodes CASSEAVGRSGANVLTF. The chain has TRBV7-2 and TRBJ2-6; the D gene is possibly TRBD2 (5 bases). Trimming took 5 bases from V and 0 from J, leaving 14 bases between them. Per germline, CDR1 SGHTA and CDR2 FQGNSA. This CDR3 is 17 amino acids long.

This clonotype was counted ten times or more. The CDR3 region is CSAPMGSTDTQYF. CDR3 sequence (DNA): TGCAGTGCCCCAATGGGGAGCACAGATACGCAGTATTTT. The genes are TRBV20-1 and TRBJ2-3; no reliable D call. There are 13 residues in the CDR3. Germline CDR1 is DFQATT and CDR2 is SNEGSKA (reference sequence). Trimming shortened V by 6 bases and J by 0 bases, and 10 bases separated the two germline ends.

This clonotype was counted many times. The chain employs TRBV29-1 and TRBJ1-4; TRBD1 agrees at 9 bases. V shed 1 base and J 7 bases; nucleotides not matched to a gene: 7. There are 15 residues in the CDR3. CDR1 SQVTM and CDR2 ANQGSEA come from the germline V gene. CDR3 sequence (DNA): TGCAGCGTTGAAGCTATGGGACAGGGAGGTGAAAAACTGTTTTTT. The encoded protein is CSVEAMGQGGEKLFF.

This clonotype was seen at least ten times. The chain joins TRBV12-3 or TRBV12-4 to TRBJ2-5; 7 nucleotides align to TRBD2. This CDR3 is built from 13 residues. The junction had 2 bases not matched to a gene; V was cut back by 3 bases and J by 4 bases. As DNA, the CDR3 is TGTGCCAGCAGTTTGGGGGGGGTAGAGACCCAGTACTTC. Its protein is CASSLGGVETQYF.

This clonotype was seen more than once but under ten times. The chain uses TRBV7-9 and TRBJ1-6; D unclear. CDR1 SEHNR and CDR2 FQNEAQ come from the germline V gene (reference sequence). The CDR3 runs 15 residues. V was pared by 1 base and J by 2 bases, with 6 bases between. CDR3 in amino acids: CASSLEGTYNSPLHF. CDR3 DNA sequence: TGTGCCAGCAGCTTAGAAGGGACCTATAATTCACCCCTCCACTTT.

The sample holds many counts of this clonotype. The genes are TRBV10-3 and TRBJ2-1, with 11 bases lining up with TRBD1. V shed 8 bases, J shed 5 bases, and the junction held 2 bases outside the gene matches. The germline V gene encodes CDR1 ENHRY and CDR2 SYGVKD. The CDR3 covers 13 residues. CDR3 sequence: CAIGTGGNNEQFF. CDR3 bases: TGTGCCATCGGGACAGGGGGGAACAATGAGCAGTTCTTC.

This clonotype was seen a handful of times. The CDR3 nucleotides are TGTGCCAGCAGCCACCGGGACAGGGACTCCGAGCAGTACTTC. Translating it yields CASSHRDRDSEQYF. V gene TRBV3-1 combines with J gene TRBJ2-7; 9 bases agree with TRBD1. From germline, CDR1 is LGHDT and CDR2 YNNKEL (reference sequence). The CDR3 is 14 residues long. V dropped 3 bases and J dropped 6; count of bases not matched to a gene: 6.

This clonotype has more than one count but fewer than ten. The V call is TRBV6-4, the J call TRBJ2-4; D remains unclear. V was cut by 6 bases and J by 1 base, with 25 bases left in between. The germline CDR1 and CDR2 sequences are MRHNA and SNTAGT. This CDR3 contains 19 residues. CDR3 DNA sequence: TGTGCCAGCAGCGCTGTCGTCTTTACTGGTATTACCGCCAAAAACATTCAGTACTTC. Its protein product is CASSAVVFTGITAKNIQYF.

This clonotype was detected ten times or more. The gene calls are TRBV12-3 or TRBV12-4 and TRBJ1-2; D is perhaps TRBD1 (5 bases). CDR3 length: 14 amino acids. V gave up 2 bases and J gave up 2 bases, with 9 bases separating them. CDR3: CASSLRWGNYGYTF. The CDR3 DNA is TGTGCCAGCAGTTTAAGGTGGGGGAACTATGGCTACACCTTC.

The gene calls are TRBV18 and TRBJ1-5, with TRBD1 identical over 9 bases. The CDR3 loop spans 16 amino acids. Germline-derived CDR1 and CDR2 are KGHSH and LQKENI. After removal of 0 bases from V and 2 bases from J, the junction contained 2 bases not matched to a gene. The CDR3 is CASSPPGQGGNQPQHF. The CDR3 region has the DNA TGTGCCAGCTCACCACCGGGACAGGGAGGCAATCAGCCCCAGCATTTT.

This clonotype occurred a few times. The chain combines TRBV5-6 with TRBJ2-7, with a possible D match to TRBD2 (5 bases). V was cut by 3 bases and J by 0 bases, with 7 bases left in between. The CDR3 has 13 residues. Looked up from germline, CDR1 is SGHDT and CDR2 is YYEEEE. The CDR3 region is CASSSGISYEQYF. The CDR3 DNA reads TGTGCCAGCAGCTCCGGGATCTCCTACGAGCAGTACTTC.

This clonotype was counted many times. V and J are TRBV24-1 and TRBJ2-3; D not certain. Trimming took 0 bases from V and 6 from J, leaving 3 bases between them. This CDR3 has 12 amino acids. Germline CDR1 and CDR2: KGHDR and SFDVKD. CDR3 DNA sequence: TGTGCCACCAGTGATTTGGAGGATACGCAGTATTTT. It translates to CATSDLEDTQYF.

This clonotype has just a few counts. CDR3 nucleotide sequence: TGTGCCAGCATTATCAGGGGGCAGGGCACTGAAGCTTTCTTT. As protein: CASIIRGQGTEAFF. The rearrangement uses TRBV6-2 or TRBV6-3 and TRBJ1-1, with 8 bases that match TRBD1. The CDR3 runs 14 residues. CDR1 is MNHEY, CDR2 SVGEGT, per germline. The junction had 8 bases not matched to a gene; V was cut back by 7 bases and J by 4 bases.

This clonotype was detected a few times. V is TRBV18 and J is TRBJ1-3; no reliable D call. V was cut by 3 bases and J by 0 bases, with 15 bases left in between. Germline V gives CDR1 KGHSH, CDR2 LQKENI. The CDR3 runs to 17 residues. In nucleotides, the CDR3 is TGTGCCAGCTCACCTTCAAGCGGGAGAGGCTCTGGAAACACCATATATTTT. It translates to CASSPSSGRGSGNTIYF. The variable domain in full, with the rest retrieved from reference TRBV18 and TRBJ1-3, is NAGVMQNPRHLVRRRGQEARLRCSPMKGHSHVYWYRQLPEEGLKFMVYLQKENIIDESGMPKERFSAEFPKEGPSILRIQQVVRGDSAAYFCASSPSSGRGSGNTIYFGEGSWLTVV.

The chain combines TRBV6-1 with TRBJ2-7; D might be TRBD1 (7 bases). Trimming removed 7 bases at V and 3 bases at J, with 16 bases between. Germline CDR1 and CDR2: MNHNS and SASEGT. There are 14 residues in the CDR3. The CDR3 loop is CASNLRGENYEQYF. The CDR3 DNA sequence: TGTGCCAGCAACCTCAGGGGGGAGAACTACGAGCAGTACTTC.

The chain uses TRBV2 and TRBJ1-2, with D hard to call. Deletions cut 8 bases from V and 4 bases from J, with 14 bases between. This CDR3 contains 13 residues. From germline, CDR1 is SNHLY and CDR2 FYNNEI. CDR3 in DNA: TGTGCCAGCCGGTCGGATACTACCTATGGCTACACCTTC. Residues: CASRSDTTYGYTF.

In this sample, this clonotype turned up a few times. In nucleotides, the CDR3 is TGTGCCAGCAGCTTAGAACCCGGGGCGGGTAAAACGGTAGCTTTCTTT. Translated, it gives CASSLEPGAGKTVAFF. V is TRBV7-2 and J is TRBJ1-1, with D possibly being TRBD1 (5 bases). This CDR3 comprises 16 residues. V was cut by 1 base and J by 10 bases, with 22 bases left in between. Per germline, CDR1 SGHTA and CDR2 FQGNSA.

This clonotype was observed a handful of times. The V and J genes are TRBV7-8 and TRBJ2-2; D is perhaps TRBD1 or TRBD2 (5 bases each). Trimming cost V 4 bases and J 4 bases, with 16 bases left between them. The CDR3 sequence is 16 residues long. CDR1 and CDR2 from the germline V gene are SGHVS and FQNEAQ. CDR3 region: CASSSLRGRSTGELFF. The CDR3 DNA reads TGTGCCAGCAGCTCCCTCCGGGGCCGGAGCACCGGGGAGCTGTTTTTT.

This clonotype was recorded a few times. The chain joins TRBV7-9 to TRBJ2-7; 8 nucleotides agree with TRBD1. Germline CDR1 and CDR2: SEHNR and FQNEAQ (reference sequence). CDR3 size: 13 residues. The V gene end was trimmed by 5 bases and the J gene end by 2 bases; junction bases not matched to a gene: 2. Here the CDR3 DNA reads TGTGCCAGCAGCGTACAGGGGGCCTACGAGCAGTACTTC. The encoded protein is CASSVQGAYEQYF.

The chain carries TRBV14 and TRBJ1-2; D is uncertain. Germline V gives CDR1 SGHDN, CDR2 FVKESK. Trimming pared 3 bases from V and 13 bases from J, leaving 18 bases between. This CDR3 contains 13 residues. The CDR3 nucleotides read TGTGCCAGCAGCCATTACGCCGGGCCCCCCGCCACCTTC. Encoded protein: CASSHYAGPPATF.

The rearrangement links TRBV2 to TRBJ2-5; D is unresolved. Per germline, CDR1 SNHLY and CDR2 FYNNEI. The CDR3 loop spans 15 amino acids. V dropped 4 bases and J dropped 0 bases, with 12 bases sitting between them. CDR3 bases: TGTGCCAGCAGTGCAATGCAGAGGTACCAAGAGACCCAGTACTTC. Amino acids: CASSAMQRYQETQYF.